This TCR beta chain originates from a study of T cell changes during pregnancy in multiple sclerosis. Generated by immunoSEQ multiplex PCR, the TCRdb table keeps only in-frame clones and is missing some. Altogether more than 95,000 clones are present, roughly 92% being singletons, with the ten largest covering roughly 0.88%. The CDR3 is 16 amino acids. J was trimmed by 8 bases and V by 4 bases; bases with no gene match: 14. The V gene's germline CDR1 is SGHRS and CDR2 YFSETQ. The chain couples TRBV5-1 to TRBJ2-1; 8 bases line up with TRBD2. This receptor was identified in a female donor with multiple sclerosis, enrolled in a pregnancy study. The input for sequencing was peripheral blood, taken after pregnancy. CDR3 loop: CASSVTPGTRGDEQFF. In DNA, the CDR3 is TGCGCCAGCAGCGTAACCCCGGGGACTAGGGGCGATGAGCAGTTCTTC.